What follows are 18 T cell receptor beta chains derived from one specimen sequenced in a study of human T cells and chemical hapten exposure. Time point reported: patch test 3, about 24 weeks after DPC sensitization. Indicated treatment: therapeutic diphenylcyclopropenone sensitization with weekly scalp DPC. TCRdb re-called the RACE reads with MiXCR, one entry per CDR3 protein. There are about 190,000 distinct CDR3 sequences in the sample; roughly a quarter occur only once, and approximately 2.5% lies in the top ten. The sequences come from whole blood, collected in connection with sensitization to the hapten diphenylcyclopropenone (DPC). These receptors came from a woman aged 40 to 50 with alopecia areata. Some clones in this sample may be carry-over from other donors' samples.

The chain uses TRBV5-6 and TRBJ1-2; 9 positions agree with TRBD1. CDR3 length equals 14 residues. CDR1 and CDR2 (germline): SGHDT, YYEEEE. V was clipped by 4 bases and J by 3 bases; unmatched bases: 4. The CDR3 DNA reads as TGTGCCAGCAGCCACCGGGACAGGGACTATGGCTACACCTTC. Amino acid sequence: CASSHRDRDYGYTF.

This clonotype was observed a handful of times. V is TRBV7-2 and J is TRBJ2-7, with TRBD2 matching over 8 bases. This CDR3 has 13 residues. Germline CDR1 SGHTA, CDR2 FQGNSA. J was trimmed by 4 bases and V by 3 bases; bases with no gene match: 2. CDR3 DNA: TGTGCCAGCAGCTTCCGGGAGGGGTACGAGCAGTACTTC. Protein sequence: CASSFREGYEQYF.

By share of the sample, this clonotype is medium-sized. The chain employs TRBV5-1 and TRBJ2-5, with TRBD1 matching 8 bases. CDR3 length: 16 amino acids. After removal of 4 bases from V and 2 bases from J, the junction contained 10 bases not matched to a gene. Germline-derived CDR1 and CDR2 are SGHRS and YFSETQ. The CDR3 region has the DNA TGCGCCAGCAGCCCGCACGGACAGGGAGGACAAGAGACCCAGTACTTC. This translates into CASSPHGQGGQETQYF. Using reference TRBV5-1 and TRBJ2-5 for the parts outside the CDR3, the full variable domain is KAGVTQTPRYLIKTRGQQVTLSCSPISGHRSVSWYQQTPGQGLQFLFEYFSETQRNKGNFPGRFSGRQFSNSRSEMNVSTLELGDSALYLCASSPHGQGGQETQYFGPGTRLLVL.

This chain connects TRBV7-2 to TRBJ2-3, with D tentatively TRBD1 (6 bases). Trimming left V 6 bases short and J 5 bases short, with 15 bases between. The CDR3 covers 14 residues. Germline lookup yields CDR1 SGHTA and CDR2 FQGNSA. CDR3 DNA sequence: TGTGCCAGCAGTCGCGCAGGGGTCGGAGATACGCAGTATTTT. Its translation: CASSRAGVGDTQYF.

The CDR3: CASGDRLAGGPQETQYF. CDR3 nucleotide sequence: TGTGCCAGTGGTGACCGACTAGCGGGAGGGCCGCAAGAGACCCAGTACTTC. The chain has TRBV5-4 and TRBJ2-5, with 14 bases that match TRBD2. The J segment lost 2 bases and the V segment lost 8 bases, leaving 11 bases of the junction unmatched. CDR1 and CDR2 (germline): SGHNT, YYREEE (reference sequence). The CDR3 extends over 17 amino acids.

This clonotype was seen once. This chain links TRBV5-1 with TRBJ2-5, with D unclear. This CDR3 region has 12 residues. Germline V lookup: CDR1 SGHRS, CDR2 YFSETQ. V was pared by 2 bases and J by 2 bases, with 4 bases between. CDR3 nucleotides: TGCGCCAGCAGCTTCTCGCAAGAGACCCAGTACTTC. It encodes CASSFSQETQYF.

This clonotype was counted only a few times. The junction shows a germline mismatch at one end, possibly a read error. V is TRBV20-1 and J is TRBJ1-1; the D is unclear. Germline V gene data show CDR1 as DFQATT and CDR2 as SNEGSKA (reference sequence). The CDR3 consists of 13 residues. The CDR3: CSPSLTENTEAFF. CDR3 DNA sequence: TGCAGTCCTAGCCTCACAGAGAACACTGAAGCTTTCTTT.

CDR3 nucleotide sequence: TGTGCCAGCAGCTTGAGCGGGAGGATGACCACCGGGGAGCTGTTTTTT. Residues: CASSLSGRMTTGELFF. The rearrangement uses TRBV7-2 and TRBJ2-2, with TRBD2 matching over 9 bases. After removal of 3 bases from V and 4 bases from J, the junction contained 6 bases not matched to a gene. The CDR3 extends over 16 amino acids. Germline V gene lookup returns CDR1 SGHTA and CDR2 FQGNSA.

This clonotype turned up a few times. The chain employs TRBV10-3 and TRBJ2-3; TRBD2 aligns across 12 bases. In germline, CDR1 is ENHRY, CDR2 SYGVKD. V gave up 7 bases and J gave up 5 bases; unmatched junction bases: 10. The CDR3 runs to 16 residues. CDR3 sequence reads: CAITDRLAGVGDTQYF. In DNA, the CDR3 is TGTGCCATCACCGATAGACTAGCGGGAGTAGGAGATACGCAGTATTTT.

This clonotype occurred a few times. This chain uses TRBV6-4 with TRBJ1-5; D perhaps matches TRBD1 (6 bases). Germline V CDR1 and CDR2: MRHNA, SNTAGT. V lost 3 bases and J lost 6, with 15 bases in between. The CDR3 is 15 amino acids. CDR3 nucleotides: TGTGCCAGCAGTGAATGGGCAGGGGTGGGTCAGCCCCAGCATTTT. It specifies CASSEWAGVGQPQHF.

CDR3 protein: CASTTRDNSPLHF. CDR3 bases: TGTGCCAGCACAACTAGGGATAATTCACCCCTCCACTTT. The V and J genes are TRBV6-5 and TRBJ1-6; D not resolved. The V gene's germline CDR1 is MNHEY and CDR2 SVGAGI. CDR3 length: 13 amino acids. The ends were cut back, 7 bases at V and 5 bases at J, with 9 bases in the middle.

This clonotype was counted a few times. The chain joins TRBV4-2 to TRBJ2-7, with D possibly matching TRBD1 (6 bases). Trimming removed 1 base from V and 0 bases from J, with 13 bases in between. CDR3 size: 16 residues. Per the germline V gene, CDR1 is LGHNA and CDR2 is YNFKEQ. This CDR3 is CASSQASGGSSYEQYF. CDR3 in DNA: TGTGCCAGCAGCCAAGCATCTGGGGGCAGCTCCTACGAGCAGTACTTC.

The chain has TRBV4-3 and TRBJ2-1, with TRBD2 matching over 8 bases. Germline V gives CDR1 LGHNA, CDR2 YSLEER. The CDR3 totals 19 residues. Trimming cost V 0 bases and J 3 bases; bases outside gene matches: 13. The CDR3 coding sequence is TGCGCCAGCAGCCAAGATGGGCTAGCGGGTGGGGGTTTCTACAATGAGCAGTTCTTC. It yields the protein CASSQDGLAGGGFYNEQFF.

The sample holds a few counts of this clonotype. V is TRBV4-1 and J is TRBJ2-7; maybe TRBD2 (5 bases). Trimming stripped 0 bases from V and 3 bases from J, with 9 bases between. Germline V gene lookup returns CDR1 MGHRA and CDR2 YSYEKL. The length of the CDR3 is 14 residues. The CDR3 loop is CASSQDTGYYEQYF. The CDR3 region has the DNA TGCGCCAGCAGCCAAGACACGGGGTACTACGAGCAGTACTTC.

J is TRBJ2-3 and V is TRBV3-1; 10 bases match TRBD2. CDR1 and CDR2 (germline): LGHDT, YNNKEL (reference sequence). The CDR3 totals 18 residues. The J segment lost 2 bases and the V segment lost 0 bases, leaving 8 bases of the junction unmatched. The CDR3 is CASSQDSSGRTHTDTQYF. Written as DNA, the CDR3 is TGTGCCAGCAGCCAAGATAGTAGCGGGAGGACTCACACAGATACGCAGTATTTT.

This chain uses TRBV6-5 with TRBJ2-7; D is perhaps TRBD1 (7 bases). This CDR3 has 14 residues. The germline V and J ends were trimmed by 2 bases and 7 bases, with 15 bases remaining between them. Germline-derived CDR1 and CDR2 are MNHEY and SVGAGI. CDR3 sequence reads: CASSYPSQGGEQYF. CDR3 bases: TGTGCCAGCAGTTACCCCAGTCAGGGGGGAGAGCAGTACTTC.

This clonotype was picked up a small number of times. This chain uses TRBV7-2 with TRBJ2-5; 8 positions agree with TRBD1. CDR3 length: 14 amino acids. CDR1 and CDR2 from the germline V gene are SGHTA and FQGNSA. V dropped 5 bases and J dropped 5; count of bases not matched to a gene: 7. CDR3 region: CASSAQGGEETQYF. DNA for the CDR3: TGTGCCAGCAGCGCACAGGGGGGTGAGGAGACCCAGTACTTC. Full variable domain (rest looked up from reference TRBV7-2 and TRBJ2-5): GAGVSQSPSNKVTEKGKDVELRCDPISGHTALYWYRQSLGQGLEFLIYFQGNSAPDKSGLPSDRFSAERTGGSVSTLTIQRTQQEDSAVYLCASSAQGGEETQYFGPGTRLLVL.

This clonotype was found once. This CDR3 reads CASSPGRQGVELSGANVLTF. The CDR3 DNA sequence: TGTGCCAGCAGCCCGGGACGACAGGGCGTAGAACTCTCTGGGGCCAACGTCCTGACTTTC. The chain uses TRBV11-3 and TRBJ2-6; 7 nucleotides align to TRBD1. Trimming took 5 bases from V and 0 from J; bases not matched to a gene: 16. From germline, CDR1 is SGHNT and CDR2 YENEEA. There are 20 residues in the CDR3.